This T cell receptor beta chain comes out of a study of blood T cell repertoires in COVID-19. The repertoire was sequenced with immunoSEQ multiplex PCR; TCRdb's copy has only in-frame clones and lacks some. The sample gives 30,000 to 40,000 clones, approximately 86% of which show up once; about 61% is in the top ten. CDR3 length equals 14 residues. With 8 bases removed from V and 2 bases from J, the gap between germline ends came to 12 bases. Germline V gene lookup returns CDR1 MNHEY and CDR2 SVGAGI. This TCR derives from an older man with acute or convalescent COVID-19. The chain is built from TRBV6-5 and TRBJ2-2; D is perhaps TRBD1 (6 bases). The sequencing input was peripheral blood. The CDR3 DNA is TGTGCCAGCCTCCACAGGGTCAACACCGGGGAGCTGTTTTTT. This sequence encodes CASLHRVNTGELFF.